These 12 T cell receptor beta chains were sequenced from one sample in a study of blood T cells in healthy people across ages. A second about 6 to 11 cycle PCR used barcoded and J-beta primers. MiXCR, run by TCRdb on the 5' RACE reads, gives a single entry per CDR3 protein. The profile shows roughly 800,000 distinct CDR3 sequences, around 25% of them singletons. A further study also used this sample, focusing on T cells of mothers and their children.

The sequenced material came from blood. The receptors come from a boy younger than 18 in good health.

This clonotype showed up just a few times. The chain couples TRBV19 to TRBJ1-3, with D possibly matching TRBD1 (5 bases). The V gene lost 5 bases and the J gene lost 2 bases, with 10 bases spanning the gap. Germline V gene lookup returns CDR1 LNHDA and CDR2 SQIVND (reference sequence). The CDR3 totals 14 residues. The CDR3 sequence: CASSAQGAGNTIYF. The CDR3 DNA reads as TGTGCCAGTAGTGCCCAGGGAGCTGGAAACACCATATATTTT.

This clonotype was recorded a few times. The V and J genes are TRBV6-2 or TRBV6-3 and TRBJ2-5, with 8 bases matching TRBD2. Germline V gene sequence: CDR1 MNHEY, CDR2 SVGEGT. Trimming at V came to 0 bases and at J to 5 bases, leaving 17 bases not matched to a gene. This CDR3 is built from 19 residues. DNA of the CDR3: TGTGCCAGCAGTTACTCGTTTTCGGCGACTAGCGCGATGGCGGAGACCCAGTACTTC. Amino acids: CASSYSFSATSAMAETQYF.

This clonotype has a handful of counts. J is TRBJ1-1 and V is TRBV7-2; D is uncertain. Trimming removed 0 bases from V and 8 bases from J, with 7 bases in between. The CDR3 loop spans 12 amino acids. Per germline, CDR1 SGHTA and CDR2 FQGNSA. CDR3 loop: CASSLAGYEAFF. DNA of the CDR3: TGTGCCAGCAGCTTAGCAGGGTACGAAGCTTTCTTT.

V and J are TRBV12-3 or TRBV12-4 and TRBJ1-2; 10 bases agree with TRBD1. This CDR3 is 13 amino acids long. Losses at the gene ends were 6 bases for V and 4 bases for J; bases not matched to a gene: 2. CDR3 sequence reads: CASRTGGGYGYTF. The DNA for the CDR3 is TGTGCCAGCAGGACAGGGGGCGGCTATGGCTACACCTTC.

This clonotype was seen more than once but under ten times. The V gene is TRBV20-1, the J gene TRBJ2-5, with D hard to call. CDR3 size: 11 residues. Trimming pared 8 bases from V and 2 bases from J, leaving 9 bases between. Germline loops: CDR1 DFQATT, CDR2 SNEGSKA (reference sequence). In DNA form, the CDR3 reads TGCAGTCGCGATGGACAAGAGACCCAGTACTTC. It codes for CSRDGQETQYF.

The chain carries TRBV29-1 and TRBJ2-7; 8 bases are a match to TRBD1. Trimming at V came to 2 bases and at J to 2 bases, leaving 8 bases not matched to a gene. This CDR3 region has 15 residues. The V gene's germline CDR1 is SQVTM and CDR2 ANQGSEA. CDR3 region: CSVELGLGQAYEQYF. The DNA of the CDR3 is TGCAGCGTTGAATTGGGTCTGGGACAGGCCTACGAGCAGTACTTC.

The CDR3 region is CASSTNRWTSTDTQYF. DNA of the CDR3: TGTGCCAGCAGTACGAACCGCTGGACTAGCACAGATACGCAGTATTTT. The chain employs TRBV27 and TRBJ2-3; a possible D gene is TRBD2 (5 bases). CDR1 is MNHEY, CDR2 SMNVEV, per germline (reference sequence). This CDR3 region has 16 residues. Between the trimmed V and J ends, which lost 5 bases and 0 bases, there was a span of 15 bases.

V is TRBV27 and J is TRBJ2-7; tentatively, D is TRBD2 (6 bases). The CDR3 has 16 amino acids. Germline V gene sequence: CDR1 MNHEY, CDR2 SMNVEV (reference sequence). Deletions cut 3 bases from V and 3 bases from J, with 18 bases between. The CDR3 DNA sequence: TGTGCCAGCAGTTTGTCCGGGACTCAGCCCGGCTACGAGCAGTACGTC. Translated: CASSLSGTQPGYEQYV.

This clonotype was counted only a few times. This chain links TRBV5-1 with TRBJ1-1, with D possibly TRBD1 on 6 matching bases. In germline, CDR1 is SGHRS, CDR2 YFSETQ. This CDR3 spans 15 amino acids. V shed 5 bases and J shed 5 bases, with 19 bases lying between them. In DNA, the CDR3 is TGCGCCAGCAGAAATTCAGGGTGGGGGCGAACTGAAGCTTTCTTT. Protein: CASRNSGWGRTEAFF. Full variable domain (remainder filled in from reference TRBV5-1 and TRBJ1-1): KAGVTQTPRYLIKTRGQQVTLSCSPISGHRSVSWYQQTPGQGLQFLFEYFSETQRNKGNFPGRFSGRQFSNSRSEMNVSTLELGDSALYLCASRNSGWGRTEAFFGQGTRLTVV.

This clonotype has more than one count but fewer than ten. V and J are TRBV6-5 and TRBJ1-1, with D unresolved. The ends were cut back, 8 bases at V and 3 bases at J, with 13 bases in the middle. The CDR3 runs 13 residues. CDR1 and CDR2 (germline): MNHEY, SVGAGI. The DNA for the CDR3 is TGTGCCAGCGGACTTGCTGGGGACACTGAAGCTTTCTTT. Translated: CASGLAGDTEAFF.

The rearrangement joins TRBV4-3 to TRBJ2-7; 7 bases line up with TRBD2. The junction had 10 bases not matched to a gene; V was cut back by 5 bases and J by 3 bases. From germline, CDR1 is LGHNA and CDR2 YSLEER. This CDR3 comprises 15 residues. CDR3 nucleotides: TGCGCCAGCAGCATGGATGCTAGCGGCTTCTACGAGCAGTACTTC. It codes for CASSMDASGFYEQYF.

The chain has TRBV30 and TRBJ2-6; 7 bases map to TRBD1. The CDR3 runs to 16 residues. Germline V lookup: CDR1 GTSNPN, CDR2 SVGIG (reference sequence). CDR3 in amino acids: CAFYRGLLSGANVLTF. The CDR3 region has the DNA TGTGCATTTTACAGGGGCCTCCTCTCTGGGGCCAACGTCCTGACTTTC.